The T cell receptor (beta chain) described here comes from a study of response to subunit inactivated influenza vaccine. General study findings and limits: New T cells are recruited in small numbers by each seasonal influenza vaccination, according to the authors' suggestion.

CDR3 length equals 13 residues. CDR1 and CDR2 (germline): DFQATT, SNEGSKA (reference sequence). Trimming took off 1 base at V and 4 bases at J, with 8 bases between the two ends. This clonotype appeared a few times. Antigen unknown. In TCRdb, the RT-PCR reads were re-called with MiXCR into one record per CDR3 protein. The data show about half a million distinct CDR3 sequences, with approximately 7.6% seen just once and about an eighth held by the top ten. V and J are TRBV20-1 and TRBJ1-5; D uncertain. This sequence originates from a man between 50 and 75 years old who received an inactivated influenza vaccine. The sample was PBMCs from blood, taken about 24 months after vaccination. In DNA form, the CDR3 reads TGCAGTGCTAGAGGGGCACCTAATCAGCCCCAGCATTTT. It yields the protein CSARGAPNQPQHF.